Listed below are T cell receptor beta chains from one sample, sequenced in a study of blood T cell repertoires in COVID-19. TCRdb's table, derived via immunoSEQ multiplex PCR, lists solely in-frame clones and lacks some. This sample has 80,000 or so clones, with around 80% found just once. The specimen was peripheral blood. The receptor source for this set is a man aged 60-69 years with acute or convalescent COVID-19. CDR3s include the opening cysteine and the closing phenylalanine or tryptophan. Fields, in order: J gene, V gene, clone size, D gene, CDR3 protein, CDR3 DNA. A D gene is named only where the DNA matches it firmly. Rows give clone size only sometimes, using once, few, many, or a class for an expanded clone.

>TRBJ2-5|TRBV6-5|NA|NA
CASARGPWETQYF
TGTGCCAGCGCCAGAGGGCCCTGGGAGACCCAGTACTTC
>TRBJ1-4|TRBV7-2|NA|NA
CASSSDRLRGELFF
TGTGCCAGCAGCTCCGACAGGTTAAGAGGGGAACTGTTTTTT
>TRBJ2-1|TRBV24-1|NA|TRBD2
CATSVPLLAGGPNEQFF
TGTGCCACCAGTGTTCCCTTACTAGCGGGAGGGCCAAATGAGCAGTTCTTC
>TRBJ2-7|TRBV2|NA|NA
CASSEPFTYEQYF
TGTGCCAGCAGTGAACCCTTTACCTACGAGCAGTACTTC
>TRBJ1-6|TRBV7-2|NA|NA
CASSLVSEAPLHF
TGTGCCAGCAGCTTAGTATCTGAGGCACCCCTCCACTTT
>TRBJ2-5|TRBV10-3|once|TRBD2
CAIRPREGQETQYF
TGTGCCATCAGGCCGCGGGAGGGCCAAGAGACCCAGTACTTC
>TRBJ1-1|TRBV7-8|NA|NA
CASSLVERSAEAFF
TGTGCCAGCAGCTTAGTTGAGCGGAGCGCTGAAGCTTTCTTT
>TRBJ2-3|TRBV18|NA|TRBD1
CASSPNQGAGDTQYF
TGTGCCAGCTCACCAAACCAGGGGGCAGGAGATACGCAGTATTTT
>TRBJ2-3|TRBV7-8|NA|TRBD2
CASSSTGTSETDTQYF
TGTGCCAGCAGCTCAACCGGGACTAGCGAAACAGATACGCAGTATTTT
>TRBJ2-5|TRBV7-2|NA|TRBD2
CASSFLAGRPGETQYF
TGTGCCAGCAGCTTCCTAGCGGGGCGACCCGGAGAGACCCAGTACTTC
>TRBJ1-6|TRBV6-2/TRBV6-3|NA|NA
CASSYSREGRSPLHF
TGTGCCAGCAGTTACTCGAGGGAGGGGCGTTCACCCCTCCACTTT
>TRBJ2-3|TRBV12-5|NA|TRBD2
CASGDLLAGKDTQYF
TGTGCTAGTGGCGACTTACTAGCGGGGAAAGATACGCAGTATTTT
>TRBJ1-1|TRBV5-1|NA|TRBD1
CASSKVRDRNTEAFF
TGCGCCAGCAGCAAGGTACGGGACAGGAACACTGAAGCTTTCTTT
>TRBJ2-1|TRBV18|few|TRBD1
CASSPVDRVSNEQFF
TGTGCCAGCTCACCCGTGGACAGGGTTTCCAATGAGCAGTTCTTC